This T cell receptor (beta chain) was recovered during a study of CD8+CD57+ T cells in acquired aplastic anemia (dated by TCRdb to 2016 to 2018). With regard to the full study: DNA extracted from sorted CD4+ and CD8+ cells had a mean of roughly 3 ug, with a range of roughly 0.2 to 30 ug. A CD8+CD57+ expansion meant a frequency higher than the mean frequency seen in healthy subjects. Overall study results and their limits: No significant difference in CD8+ Simpson's diversity was found between patients and healthy controls (P=0.060). Roughly 29 CD8+ CDR3 sequences were found in both patients and controls but appeared to be highly expressed in patients and within the immunodominant clones of the patients.

V is clipped by 4 bases and J by 2 bases, and the sequence between their germline boundaries is 12 bases long. From its cysteine to its phenylalanine, the CDR3 spans 14 amino acids. The entry retains the CDR3 DNA only, 42 bases that are in frame from base 1. The germline V gene (reference sequence) sets CDR1 to LNHNV and CDR2 to YYDKDF. Genomic DNA served as template for TCR beta VDJ combination and CDR3 sequence profiling. TCR repertoire sequencing was run on an Illumina HiSeq 2000. In the paper's pipeline: TRBV/TRBJ rearrangement plots, CDR3 size and DJ length profiles, and Simpson's diversity index were used to evaluate the repertoires. The most abundant DNA sequence in the deep sequencing data was taken as the immunodominant clone. CDR3 amino acid sequences were screened for sharing across subjects and were compared with published repertoires and the VDJdb database. Using fastp trimming at Q25 and MiXCR clonotype assembly, TCRdb reanalyzed the public sequencing data and kept in-frame beta chains. A single entry per CDR3 protein holds the most common genes and DNA from its merged rows. The V and J calls and clone size are TCRdb's, not the authors'. Within this sample are about 75,000 distinct CDR3 sequences, with 55% to 75% of them counted one time only. The ten largest account for 70% to 90% of the sample.

Flow cytometry had shown CD8+CD57+ cell expansion in the patients selected for sequencing. Every patient had a diagnosis of severe acquired aplastic anemia based on International Study of Aplastic Anemia and Agranulocytosis and Camitta criteria. At the time blood was sampled, none of the patients had received any therapy. TCR repertoires of sorted CD4+ and CD8+ blood T cells from severe aplastic anemia patients and healthy subjects were deep-sequenced in the study. Patients were enrolled under clinicaltrials.gov protocols 00001620, 01623167, 00001397, 00071045, 00081523 and 00961064 in the USA. Ficoll-Paque density gradient centrifugation was used to isolate peripheral blood mononuclear cells. Before DNA extraction, CD4+ and CD8+ T cells were sorted with FACS or magnetic beads. This clonotype was recorded a few times. Its antigen is currently not known. One base away there is no much larger clone; base qualities are not given.

This sequence uses TRBV15 and TRBJ2-7, with TRBD2 perhaps the D gene, on 6 matching bases. What was sequenced was sorted CD4+, CD8+, or CD8+CD57+ T cells (not recorded which) from PBMCs. The clonotype comes from a human donor with aplastic anemia. The nucleotides read TGTGCCACCAGCACAGGTGCGGGGACCTACGAGCAGTACTTC. It codes for CATSTGAGTYEQYF.